One sample yielded the 8 T cell receptor beta chains listed below, sequenced in a study of T cells of healthy individuals. A single record per CDR3 protein comes from TCRdb applying MiXCR to the 5' RACE reads. The data hold 90,000 to 100,000 distinct CDR3 sequences, with roughly 18% observed a single time. These receptors were obtained from a human donor in good health.

The chain couples TRBV7-8 to TRBJ1-5; D not resolved. Germline loops: CDR1 SGHVS, CDR2 FQNEAQ. The V end was cut by 2 bases, the J end by 2 bases, with 7 bases between. The CDR3 contains 14 residues. The DNA for the CDR3 is TGTGCCAGCAGCTTACGCTGGGGCAATCAGCCCCAGCATTTT. Its translation: CASSLRWGNQPQHF.

The V call is TRBV7-2, the J call TRBJ2-5, with D possibly being TRBD2 (7 bases). The germline V and J ends were trimmed by 1 base and 5 bases, with 14 bases remaining between them. Germline V gene lookup returns CDR1 SGHTA and CDR2 FQGNSA. The CDR3 totals 15 residues. The CDR3 DNA is TGTGCCAGCAGCTTAGGGGGGGGCAGAATGGAGACCCAGTACTTC. The encoded protein is CASSLGGGRMETQYF.

This clonotype was observed a handful of times. V gene TRBV20-1 combines with J gene TRBJ2-7, with D perhaps TRBD1 (6 bases). Germline CDR1 and CDR2: DFQATT and SNEGSKA (reference sequence). This CDR3 region has 12 residues. Trimming left V 3 bases short and J 5 bases short, with 11 bases between. Written as DNA, the CDR3 is TGCAGTGCTAGGGCAGGGGACCACGAGCAGTACTTC. Protein sequence: CSARAGDHEQYF.

In its sample, this clonotype is medium-sized. This chain uses TRBV10-3 with TRBJ2-4, with D perhaps given as TRBD1 or TRBD2 (5 bases each). Germline V gene sequence: CDR1 ENHRY, CDR2 SYGVKD. The V gene lost 2 bases and the J gene lost 3 bases, with 8 bases spanning the gap. This CDR3 comprises 14 residues. The CDR3 DNA reads TGTGCCATCAGTGAGGGGGGTGACAAAAACATTCAGTACTTC. Residues: CAISEGGDKNIQYF.

This clonotype was detected ten times or more. The chain employs TRBV4-2 and TRBJ2-6; no definite D call. Germline V gives CDR1 LGHNA, CDR2 YNFKEQ. The ends were cut back, 1 base at V and 1 base at J, with 11 bases in the middle. The CDR3 is 17 residues long. CDR3 DNA: TGTGCCAGCAGCCAAGGTCTATCCGTTTCTGGGGCCAACGTCCTGACTTTC. It translates to CASSQGLSVSGANVLTF.

This clonotype came up a few times. The chain is built from TRBV28 and TRBJ2-1; 11 bases map to TRBD1. The germline CDR1 and CDR2 sequences are MDHEN and SYDVKM. The CDR3 consists of 20 residues. V gave up 7 bases and J gave up 5 bases; unmatched junction bases: 22. The CDR3 nucleotides read TGTGCCAGCACCAAGACAGCGGGACAGGGGGGCGAAGGTAAAAACAATGAGCAGTTCTTC. It is translated as CASTKTAGQGGEGKNNEQFF.

This chain joins TRBV20-1 and TRBJ2-7; 7 bases line up with TRBD1. There are 11 residues in the CDR3. The junction had 4 bases not matched to a gene; V was cut back by 5 bases and J by 6 bases. CDR1 and CDR2 from the germline V gene are DFQATT and SNEGSKA (reference sequence). The CDR3 reads CSALGQAEQYF. The CDR3 DNA reads as TGCAGTGCTCTTGGACAGGCCGAGCAGTACTTC.

This clonotype has a handful of counts. V usage is TRBV24-1 and J usage is TRBJ2-6; the D is unclear. Per the germline V gene, CDR1 is KGHDR and CDR2 is SFDVKD. V was cut by 5 bases and J by 1 base, with 8 bases left in between. CDR3 length: 15 residues. The CDR3 DNA sequence: TGTGCCACCAGTGGAGGCCATTCTGGGGCCAACGTCCTGACTTTC. Its translation is CATSGGHSGANVLTF.